The present T cell receptor (beta chain) was sequenced within a study of shared clonotypes between healthy human individuals. About the study: Donors, aged 18 to 49, were a couple of women and a few men. Study-level points and caveats: Only blood was sampled; tissue repertoires likely differ.

Germline values: CDR1 MNHNS, CDR2 SASEGT. V lost 7 bases and J lost 5; bases outside the gene matches: 10. CDR3 size: 15 residues. Concerning this clone: Its antigen is unknown. A read error is likely here: a far larger clone is one base away.

In replicate PCRs of unsorted PBMC, about 320 ng DNA, around 30,000 T cell genomes, was used. The table came from immunoSEQ multiplex PCR; TCRdb's copy has only in-frame clones and leaves some out. Here the sample spans over 400,000 clones, over 75% being singletons. About 90 million PBMCs per unsorted sample were used for genomic DNA. This TCR came from a woman between 40 and 50 years old in good health. Some clones in this sample may be carry-over from other donors' samples. This chain uses TRBV6-1 with TRBJ1-5; 8 positions agree with TRBD1. Sequenced sample: PBMCs. The CDR3 bases are TGTGCCAGCACCTCGCCCTACAGGGGGGATCAGCCCCAGCATTTT. Its translation: CASTSPYRGDQPQHF.